This T cell receptor (beta chain) was documented in a study of blood T cell repertoires in COVID-19. Study in general: Sample material is recorded as cDNA or gDNA derived from T cells, B-cell-depleted T cells, or PBMCs.

In the study's own analysis: Estimated nucleated cell counts came from reference gene primer amplification. Generated by immunoSEQ multiplex PCR, the TCRdb table keeps only in-frame clones and is missing some. The DNA gave D and trimming, while V, J and clone size come from that table. The sample carries about 110,000 clones, 70% to 80% recorded once. There are 14 residues in the CDR3. Germline V gene data show CDR1 as MNHEY and CDR2 as SVGAGI. Trimming cost V 5 bases and J 6 bases; bases outside gene matches: 6. This receptor was taken from a woman in her sixties or seventies with acute or convalescent COVID-19. The sequenced sample was peripheral blood. The genes are TRBV6-5 and TRBJ2-7; 11 nucleotides align to TRBD1. The CDR3 protein is CASSKDRGRREQYF. CDR3 DNA: TGTGCCAGCAGTAAGGACAGGGGGCGTCGCGAGCAGTACTTC.